This TCR beta chain emerged from a study of blood T cell repertoires in COVID-19. Study details: From the United States, Italy and Spain came samples of acute and convalescent COVID-19.

In the authors' workflow: Nucleated cell number was recorded as an estimate derived from reference gene primer amplification. Profiled with immunoSEQ multiplex PCR; TCRdb holds only in-frame clones, not every one. The V and J calls and the clone size are those of that table, but D and trimming were determined from the DNA. The sample has about 250,000 clones, around 82% seen once; the top ten hold 4.9%. Germline values: CDR1 SNHLY, CDR2 FYNNEI. V lost 7 bases to trimming and J lost 0 bases, with 9 bases between them. The CDR3 sequence is 13 residues long. This receptor was taken from a woman aged 80 or older with active or convalescent COVID-19. The chain links TRBV2 to TRBJ1-1; the D gene is possibly TRBD1 (6 bases). Sequenced material: peripheral blood. CDR3 sequence reads: CASNTGMNTEAFF. In nucleotides, the CDR3 is TGTGCCAGCAATACAGGGATGAACACTGAAGCTTTCTTT. The entire variable domain, with the rest obtained from reference TRBV2 and TRBJ1-1, is as follows: EPEVTQTPSHQVTQMGQEVILRCVPISNHLYFYWYRQILGQKVEFLVSFYNNEISEKSEIFDDQFSVERPDGSNFTLKIRSTKLEDSAMYFCASNTGMNTEAFFGQGTRLTVV.